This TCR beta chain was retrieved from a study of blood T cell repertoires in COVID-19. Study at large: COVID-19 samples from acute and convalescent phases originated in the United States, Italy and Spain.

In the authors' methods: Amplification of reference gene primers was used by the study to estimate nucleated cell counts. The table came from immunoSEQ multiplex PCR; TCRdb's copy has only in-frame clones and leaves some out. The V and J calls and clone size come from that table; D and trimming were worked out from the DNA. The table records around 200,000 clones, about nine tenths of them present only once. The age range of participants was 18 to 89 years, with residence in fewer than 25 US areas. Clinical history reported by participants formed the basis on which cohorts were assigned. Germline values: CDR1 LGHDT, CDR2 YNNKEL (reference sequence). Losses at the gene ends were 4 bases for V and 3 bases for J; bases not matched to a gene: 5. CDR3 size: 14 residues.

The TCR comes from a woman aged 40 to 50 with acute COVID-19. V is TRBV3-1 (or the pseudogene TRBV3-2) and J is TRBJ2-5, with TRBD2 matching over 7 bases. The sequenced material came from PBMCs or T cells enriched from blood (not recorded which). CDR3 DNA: TGTGCCAGCAGCCGGGAGGGACGGAAAGAGACCCAGTACTTC. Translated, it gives CASSREGRKETQYF.